This TCR beta chain came from a study of cytomegalovirus exposure and HLA in healthy donors. V lost 3 bases and J lost 4, with 4 bases in between. Germline V CDR1 and CDR2: DFQATT, SNEGSKA (reference sequence). The CDR3 has 11 residues. TCRdb's copy holds only in-frame clones and misses some; the assay was immunoSEQ multiplex PCR. The table shows a few hundred thousand clones, with around 80% occurring only once. The TCR originated in a woman aged 25-40 years in good health and CMV-seropositive. The chain recombines TRBV20-1 with TRBJ1-5; D is unresolved. Sequencing input: PBMCs. For the CDR3, the DNA is TGCAGTGCTAGCCGGAATCAGCCCCAGCATTTT. Amino acid sequence: CSASRNQPQHF.